A single sample is the source of the 26 T cell receptor beta chains below, sequenced in a study of T cells expressing NK-cell markers. For each CDR3 protein, TCRdb gives one entry from its re-call of the 5' RACE reads, without DNA. This specimen shows around 550,000 distinct CDR3 sequences; the ten leading clones hold less than 4.5%. Sequencing used blood T cells: a sorted CD56 or NKG2C T cell subset, CD4+ or CD8+ T cells, or bulk PBMC T cells (not recorded which). Every receptor here comes from a young man in good health.

This chain uses TRBV12-3 or TRBV12-4 with TRBJ2-3; TCRdb's D call, TRBD1, is unchecked because there is no DNA. The CDR3 loop spans 14 amino acids. CDR3 in amino acids: CASIKGGPTDTQYF.

The chain is built from TRBV3-1 and TRBJ2-1. Germline V gene lookup returns CDR1 LGHDT and CDR2 YNNKEL (reference sequence). The CDR3 extends over 11 amino acids. CDR3 amino acids: CASGFRNEQFF.

This chain joins TRBV6-1 and TRBJ2-7; TCRdb picks TRBD2, but there is no DNA to check that call. Germline lookup yields CDR1 MNHNS and CDR2 SASEGT. The CDR3 covers 15 residues. The CDR3 protein is CASSDRRRLSYEQYF.

This chain uses TRBV15 with TRBJ2-1; TCRdb picks TRBD2, but there is no DNA to check that call. Germline V gene data show CDR1 as LNHNV and CDR2 as YYDKDF (reference sequence). This CDR3 contains 14 residues. CDR3 protein: CATSGAPGGNEQFF.

The genes are TRBV12-3 or TRBV12-4 and TRBJ1-2; TCRdb lists TRBD1, though no DNA is available to test this call. The CDR3 has 13 residues. CDR3 protein: CASSSDRISGYTF.

The chain uses TRBV7-2 and TRBJ2-1; checking the TCRdb D call of TRBD1 is not possible without DNA. Germline CDR1 SGHTA, CDR2 FQGNSA. The CDR3 has 13 residues. This CDR3 is CASRRGNYNEQFF.

The chain couples TRBV9 to TRBJ2-5. Germline V gives CDR1 SGDLS, CDR2 YYNGEE. CDR3 length: 16 residues. This CDR3 reads CASSVATVSAQETQYF.

The V and J genes are TRBV5-1 and TRBJ2-4; absent DNA, TCRdb's TRBD1 call cannot be checked. CDR3 length equals 16 residues. Germline CDR1 reads SGHRS; CDR2 reads YFSETQ. This CDR3 reads CASSLVGQGVMNIQYF.

The chain uses TRBV7-8 and TRBJ2-1; TCRdb reports TRBD2, a call that lacks DNA to check it against. Germline loops: CDR1 SGHVS, CDR2 FQNEAQ. The length of the CDR3 is 17 residues. This CDR3 is CASNLRGRAYLDNEQFF.

The V and J genes are TRBV6-5 and TRBJ2-7. This CDR3 spans 15 amino acids. From germline, CDR1 is MNHEY and CDR2 SVGAGI. CDR3 in amino acids: CASSYSSTAGYEQYF.

This chain links TRBV11-1 with TRBJ2-1; TCRdb gives TRBD2 as the D gene, but with no DNA this cannot be confirmed. CDR1 and CDR2 (germline): SGHAT, FQDESV (reference sequence). The CDR3 totals 18 residues. The CDR3 here is CASSLGLAGGSSYNEQFF.

This sequence joins TRBV2 and TRBJ2-2. From germline, CDR1 is SNHLY and CDR2 FYNNEI. The CDR3 is 15 residues long. This chain's CDR3 is CASSEVRQNTGELFF.

V usage is TRBV4-2 and J usage is TRBJ2-1; TCRdb's D gene call, TRBD1, goes unchecked for lack of DNA. The CDR3 covers 17 residues. CDR1 is LGHNA and CDR2 is YNFKEQ in the germline V gene. The CDR3 here is CASSQDLFTGMDNEQFF.

This chain joins TRBV24-1 and TRBJ2-2; TCRdb reports TRBD1, a call that lacks DNA to check it against. Germline V lookup: CDR1 KGHDR, CDR2 SFDVKD. The CDR3 is 14 residues long. The CDR3 spells CATSDPGVDGELFF.

The genes are TRBV12-3 or TRBV12-4 and TRBJ1-2; TCRdb's D call, TRBD1, is unchecked because there is no DNA. There are 14 residues in the CDR3. CDR3: CASSVGQGAYGYTF.

V is TRBV7-2 and J is TRBJ2-7; TCRdb picks TRBD1, but there is no DNA to check that call. The CDR3 loop spans 16 amino acids. Germline CDR1 is SGHTA and CDR2 is FQGNSA. The CDR3 loop is CASSSGGTPSSYEQYF.

The chain joins TRBV6-6 to TRBJ1-2. Germline CDR1 and CDR2: MNHNY and SVGAGI (reference sequence). The CDR3 contains 12 residues. CDR3 in amino acids: CASSVTDYGYTF.

The chain has TRBV10-3 and TRBJ2-1; the TRBD2 assignment by TCRdb is unverifiable without DNA. The CDR3 has 16 amino acids. CDR1 is ENHRY, CDR2 SYGVKD, per germline. The CDR3: CAISESLSGSSHEQFF.

The rearrangement links TRBV7-2 to TRBJ2-7; the TCRdb call, TRBD1, lacks DNA for checking. The CDR3 runs to 14 residues. Germline CDR1 is SGHTA and CDR2 is FQGNSA. The CDR3 loop reads CASSLVARGDEQYF.

This chain links TRBV28 with TRBJ2-3; TCRdb indicates TRBD2, and absent DNA this call remains unverified. This CDR3 has 19 residues. The germline CDR1 and CDR2 sequences are MDHEN and SYDVKM. This CDR3 is CASRGMTSGRSGSADTQYF.

The chain is built from TRBV6-2 or TRBV6-3 and TRBJ2-6; TCRdb's D call, TRBD1, is unchecked because there is no DNA. The germline V gene encodes CDR1 MNHEY and CDR2 SVGEGT. CDR3 length: 15 amino acids. The CDR3 sequence: CASSWDSSGANVLTF.

This sequence joins TRBV20-1 and TRBJ2-3. Germline V gives CDR1 DFQATT, CDR2 SNEGSKA (reference sequence). CDR3 length: 13 residues. CDR3: CSAREVSTDTQYF.

The chain is built from TRBV6-2 or TRBV6-3 and TRBJ2-7; TCRdb proposes TRBD1, but this gene call is untestable without DNA. CDR1 MNHEY and CDR2 SVGEGT come from the germline V gene. This CDR3 contains 15 residues. The CDR3 here is CASSRPLLTVHEQYF.

This chain connects TRBV12-3 or TRBV12-4 to TRBJ2-1; the TRBD2 assignment by TCRdb is unverifiable without DNA. This CDR3 region has 14 residues. The CDR3 reads CASSLPGLAGGLVF.

The CDR3: CATSGGRAGEQFF. The chain uses TRBV12-3 or TRBV12-4 and TRBJ2-1; TCRdb names TRBD2, which stays unverified in the absence of DNA. CDR3 size: 13 residues.

The J gene is TRBJ2-5, the V gene TRBV19; checking the TCRdb D call of TRBD1 is not possible without DNA. CDR1 is LNHDA, CDR2 SQIVND, per germline (reference sequence). The CDR3 totals 15 residues. CDR3 in amino acids: CASSRLEGTQETQYF.